This TCR beta chain was found in a study of T cells after yellow fever vaccination. V gave up 4 bases and J gave up 8 bases; unmatched junction bases: 14. This CDR3 is 16 amino acids long. This clonotype has only a few counts. Its matching antigen is unknown. Points from the study as a whole: When the response was secondary, it was weaker but reached its peak faster, day 5 versus 15. In post-booster samples, most primary-vaccination clones reappeared (about 95% CD4, about 91% CD8). Researchers noted that a small share of clonotypes showed up in both CD4 and CD8 compartments.

The TCR cDNA carried a universal primer site and UMIs from 5'RACE template switching. TCRdb reprocessed the 5' RACE reads via MiXCR and lists one record per CDR3 protein. The sample includes about 350,000 distinct CDR3 sequences, 8% to 9.5% of them seen just once. The TCR was taken from a man younger than 30 who received the YFV17D yellow fever vaccine. The V gene is TRBV12-3 or TRBV12-4, the J gene TRBJ2-5; 9 nucleotides align to TRBD1. This specimen consisted of PBMCs, obtained roughly seven weeks after the first yellow fever vaccination. This chain's CDR3 is CASSSSGTGTKETQYF. As DNA, the CDR3 is TGTGCCAGCAGTTCCTCCGGGACAGGGACGAAGGAAACCCAGTACTTC.